The 9 T cell receptor beta chains listed next were all sequenced from one sample in a study of metastatic and nonmetastatic thyroid tumors. TCRdb reprocessed the PCR reads via MiXCR. Of some 41,000 clones listed, more than 3% are singletons. Thyroid surgery took place with no prior treatment in any patient. The sequenced sample was blood. Every receptor here comes from a female donor with papillary thyroid cancer or a benign thyroid nodule (not recorded which). Some clones in this sample may be carry-over from other donors' samples.

In this sample, this clone turned up a few times. The rearrangement uses TRBV28 and TRBJ1-6; TRBD1 is a possible D gene (5 bases). The CDR3 length is 18 residues. Germline CDR1 MDHEN, CDR2 SYDVKM. With 2 bases removed from V and 0 bases from J, the gap between germline ends came to 14 bases. In nucleotides, the CDR3 is TGTGCCAGCAGTTTAACTGGGACTCCGCTCTCCTATAATTCACCCCTCCACTTT. This gives the protein CASSLTGTPLSYNSPLHF.

In its sample, this clone was seen a few times. One base away lies a much larger clone, so this may be a sequencing read error. This chain links TRBV5-4 with TRBJ2-3; perhaps TRBD1 as D (5 bases). Germline loops: CDR1 SGHNT, CDR2 YYREEE (reference sequence). The CDR3 contains 16 residues. V lost 3 bases and J lost 0, with 14 bases in between. The chain's CDR3 is CASSWVAGASTDTQYF. DNA for the CDR3: TGTGCCAGCAGCTGGGTAGCTGGGGCTAGCACAGATACGCAGTATTTT.

In its sample, this clone was seen a few times. V gene TRBV6-5 combines with J gene TRBJ2-2; D is possibly TRBD1 (5 bases). V was cut by 0 bases and J by 6 bases, with 23 bases left in between. The CDR3 length is 19 residues. The germline V gene has CDR1 MNHEY and CDR2 SVGAGI. CDR3 nucleotide sequence: TGTGCCAGCAGTTACTCTTCGATTAGTCTCAGGGATTCTTCCGGGGAGCTGTTTTTT. It encodes CASSYSSISLRDSSGELFF.

This clone was counted between two and nine times. This chain joins TRBV7-2 and TRBJ2-7; 12 bases align to TRBD2. The CDR3 is made up of 15 amino acids. Per the germline V gene, CDR1 is SGHTA and CDR2 is FQGNSA. Trimming cost V 3 bases and J 1 base; bases outside gene matches: 1. CDR3 sequence (DNA): TGTGCCAGCAGCTTGACTAGCGGGGGATCCTACGAGCAGTACTTC. Its protein product is CASSLTSGGSYEQYF.

This clone was counted at least ten times. The J gene is TRBJ2-5, the V gene TRBV7-6; D is possibly TRBD2 (6 bases). Germline V gene data show CDR1 as SGHVS and CDR2 as FNYEAQ. The CDR3 runs 13 residues. The V gene lost 7 bases and the J gene lost 5 bases, with 14 bases spanning the gap. The CDR3 here is CASTSVGGETQYF. CDR3 nucleotides: TGTGCCAGCACTTCGGTGGGAGGTGAGACCCAGTACTTC.

This clone has a count of ten or more. The rearrangement uses TRBV12-3 or TRBV12-4 and TRBJ1-1; a weak D match, TRBD1 (6 bases). Trimming shortened V by 6 bases and J by 1 base, and 12 bases separated the two germline ends. There are 14 residues in the CDR3. CDR3 residues: CASSAEGENTEAFF. The CDR3 DNA reads TGTGCCAGCAGCGCAGAGGGGGAGAACACTGAAGCTTTCTTT.

This chain connects TRBV6-4 to TRBJ2-1, with TRBD2 identical over 7 bases. In germline, CDR1 is MRHNA, CDR2 SNTAGT. This CDR3 has 14 amino acids. V was clipped by 0 bases and J by 4 bases; unmatched bases: 0. The CDR3 spells CASSDSSGYNEQFF. The CDR3 coding sequence is TGTGCCAGCAGTGACTCTAGCGGGTACAATGAGCAGTTCTTC.

This clone was picked up many times. V and J are TRBV30 and TRBJ1-4; D unclear. The CDR3 is made up of 13 amino acids. CDR1 and CDR2 from the germline V gene are GTSNPN and SVGIG (reference sequence). V gave up 1 base and J gave up 5 bases, with 8 bases separating them. The CDR3 DNA reads TGTGCCTGGAGTGAACGACCAAATGAAAAACTGTTTTTT. This codes for CAWSERPNEKLFF. Full variable domain (remainder filled in from reference TRBV30 and TRBJ1-4): SQTIHQWPATLVQPVGSPLSLECTVEGTSNPNLYWYRQAAGRGLQLLFYSVGIGQISSEVPQNLSASRPQDRQFILSSKKLLLSDSGFYLCAWSERPNEKLFFGSGTQLSVL.

There are a few counts of this clone. V gene TRBV6-1 combines with J gene TRBJ2-2; 9 positions agree with TRBD2. V was clipped by 7 bases and J by 7 bases; unmatched bases: 7. The CDR3 loop spans 14 amino acids. Germline V gene data show CDR1 as MNHNS and CDR2 as SASEGT. CDR3 coding DNA: TGTGCCAGCAATCGACTAGCGGAGTACGGGGAGCTGTTTTTT. Its translation is CASNRLAEYGELFF.